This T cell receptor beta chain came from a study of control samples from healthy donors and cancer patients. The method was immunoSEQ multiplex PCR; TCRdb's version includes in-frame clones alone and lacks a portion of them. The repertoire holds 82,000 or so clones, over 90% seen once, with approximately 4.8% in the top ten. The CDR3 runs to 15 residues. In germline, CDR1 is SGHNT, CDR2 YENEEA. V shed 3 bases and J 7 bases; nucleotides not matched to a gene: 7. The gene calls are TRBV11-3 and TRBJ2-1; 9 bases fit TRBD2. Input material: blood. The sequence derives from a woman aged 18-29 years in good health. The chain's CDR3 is CASSFGREGRNEQFF. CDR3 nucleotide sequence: TGTGCCAGCAGCTTCGGGCGGGAGGGCAGGAATGAGCAGTTCTTC.